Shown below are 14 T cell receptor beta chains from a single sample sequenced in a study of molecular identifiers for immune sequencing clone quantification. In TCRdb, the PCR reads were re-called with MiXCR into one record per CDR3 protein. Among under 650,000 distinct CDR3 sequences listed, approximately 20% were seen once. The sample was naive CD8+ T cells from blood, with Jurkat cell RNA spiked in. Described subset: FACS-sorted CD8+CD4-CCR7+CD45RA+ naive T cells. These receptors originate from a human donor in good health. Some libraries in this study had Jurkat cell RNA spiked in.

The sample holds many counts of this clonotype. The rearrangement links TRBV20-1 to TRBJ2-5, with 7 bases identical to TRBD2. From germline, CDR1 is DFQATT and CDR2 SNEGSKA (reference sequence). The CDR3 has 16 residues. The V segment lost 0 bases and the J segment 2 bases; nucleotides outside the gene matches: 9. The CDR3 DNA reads TGCAGTGCTAGAGATTTGAGGCTAGCGGATCAAGAGACCCAGTACTTC. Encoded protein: CSARDLRLADQETQYF.

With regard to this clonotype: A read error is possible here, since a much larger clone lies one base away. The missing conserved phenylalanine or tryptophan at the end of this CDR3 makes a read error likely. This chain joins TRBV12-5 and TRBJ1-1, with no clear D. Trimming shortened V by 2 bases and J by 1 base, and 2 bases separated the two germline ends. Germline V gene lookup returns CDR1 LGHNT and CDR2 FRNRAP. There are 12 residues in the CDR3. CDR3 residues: CASGLWNTEAFI. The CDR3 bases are TGTGCTAGTGGTTTGTGGAACACTGAAGCTTTCATT.

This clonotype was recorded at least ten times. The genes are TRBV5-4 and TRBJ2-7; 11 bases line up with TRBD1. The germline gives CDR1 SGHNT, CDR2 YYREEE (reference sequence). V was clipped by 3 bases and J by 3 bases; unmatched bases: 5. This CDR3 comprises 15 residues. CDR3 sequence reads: CASSSGDRGSYEQYF. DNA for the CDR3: TGTGCCAGCAGCTCAGGGGACAGGGGGAGCTACGAGCAGTACTTC.

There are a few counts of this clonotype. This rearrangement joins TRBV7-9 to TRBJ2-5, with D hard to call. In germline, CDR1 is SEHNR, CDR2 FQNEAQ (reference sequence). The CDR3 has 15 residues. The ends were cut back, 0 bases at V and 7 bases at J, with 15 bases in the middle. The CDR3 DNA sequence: TGTGCCAGCAGCTTAGCTGTAACGGTGGCGGCGACCCAGTACTTC. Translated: CASSLAVTVAATQYF. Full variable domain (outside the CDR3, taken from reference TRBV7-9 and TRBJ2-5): DTGVSQNPRHKITKRGQNVTFRCDPISEHNRLYWYRQTLGQGPEFLTYFQNEAQLEKSRLLSDRFSAERPKGSFSTLEIQRTEQGDSAMYLCASSLAVTVAATQYFGPGTRLLVL.

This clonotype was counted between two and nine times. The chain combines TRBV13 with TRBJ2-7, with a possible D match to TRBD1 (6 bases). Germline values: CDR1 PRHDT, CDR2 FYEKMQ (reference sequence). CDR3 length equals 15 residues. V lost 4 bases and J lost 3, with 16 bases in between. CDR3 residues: CASSSDRDTHYEQYF. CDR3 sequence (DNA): TGTGCCAGCAGCTCCGACCGGGACACCCACTACGAGCAGTACTTC.

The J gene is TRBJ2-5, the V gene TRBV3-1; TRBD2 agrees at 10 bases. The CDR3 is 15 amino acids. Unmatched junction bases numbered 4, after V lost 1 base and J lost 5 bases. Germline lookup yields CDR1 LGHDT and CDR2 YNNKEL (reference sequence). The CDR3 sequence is CASSQVAGGGETQYF. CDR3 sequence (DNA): TGTGCCAGCAGCCAAGTAGCGGGAGGAGGGGAGACCCAGTACTTC.

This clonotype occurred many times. CDR3 sequence: CASSAGLTPSTDTQYF. CDR3 in DNA: TGTGCCAGCAGCGCGGGACTTACACCTAGCACAGATACGCAGTATTTT. This chain connects TRBV7-9 to TRBJ2-3; a possible D gene is TRBD2 (6 bases). The CDR3 is made up of 16 amino acids. Germline-derived CDR1 and CDR2 are SEHNR and FQNEAQ (reference sequence). Trimming removed 5 bases at V and 0 bases at J, with 15 bases between.

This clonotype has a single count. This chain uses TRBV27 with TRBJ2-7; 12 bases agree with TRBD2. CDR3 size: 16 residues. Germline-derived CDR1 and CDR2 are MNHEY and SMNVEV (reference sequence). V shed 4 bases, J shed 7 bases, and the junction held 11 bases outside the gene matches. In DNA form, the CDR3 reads TGTGCCAGCAGTTCATTTCTAGCGGGAGGGGCGCGGGAGCAGTACTTC. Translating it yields CASSSFLAGGAREQYF.

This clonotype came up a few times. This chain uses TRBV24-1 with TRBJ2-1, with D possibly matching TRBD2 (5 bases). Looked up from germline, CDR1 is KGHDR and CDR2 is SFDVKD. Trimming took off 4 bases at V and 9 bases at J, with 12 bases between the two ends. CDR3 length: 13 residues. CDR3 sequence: CATSDPGEGEQFF. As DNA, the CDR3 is TGTGCCACCAGTGACCCAGGTGAGGGTGAGCAGTTCTTC.

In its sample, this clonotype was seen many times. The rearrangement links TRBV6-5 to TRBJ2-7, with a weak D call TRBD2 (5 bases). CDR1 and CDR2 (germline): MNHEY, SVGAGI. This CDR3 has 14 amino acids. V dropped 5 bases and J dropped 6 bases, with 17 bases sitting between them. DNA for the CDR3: TGTGCCAGCAGTCCCGTGGCGGGTTCACGCGAGCAGTACTTC. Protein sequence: CASSPVAGSREQYF.

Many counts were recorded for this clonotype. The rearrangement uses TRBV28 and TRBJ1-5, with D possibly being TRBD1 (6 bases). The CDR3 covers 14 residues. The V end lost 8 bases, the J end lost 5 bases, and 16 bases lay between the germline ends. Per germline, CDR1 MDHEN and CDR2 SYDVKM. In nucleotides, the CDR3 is TGTGCCAGCCTACCCCACAGGGTAGATCAGCCCCAGCATTTT. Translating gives CASLPHRVDQPQHF.

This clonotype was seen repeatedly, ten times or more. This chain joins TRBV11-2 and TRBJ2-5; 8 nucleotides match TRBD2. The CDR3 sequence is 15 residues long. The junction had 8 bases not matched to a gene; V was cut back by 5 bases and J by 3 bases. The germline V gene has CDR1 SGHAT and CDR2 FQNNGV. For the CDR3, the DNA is TGTGCCAGCAGCAACAGGTGGCGGGGGGAAGAGACCCAGTACTTC. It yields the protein CASSNRWRGEETQYF.

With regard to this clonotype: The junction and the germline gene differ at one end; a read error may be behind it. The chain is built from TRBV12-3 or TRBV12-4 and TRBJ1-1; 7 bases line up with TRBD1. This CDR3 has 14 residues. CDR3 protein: CASSLAGGNTAAFF. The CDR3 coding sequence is TGTGCCAGCAGTTTGGCAGGGGGAAACACTGCAGCTTTCTTT.

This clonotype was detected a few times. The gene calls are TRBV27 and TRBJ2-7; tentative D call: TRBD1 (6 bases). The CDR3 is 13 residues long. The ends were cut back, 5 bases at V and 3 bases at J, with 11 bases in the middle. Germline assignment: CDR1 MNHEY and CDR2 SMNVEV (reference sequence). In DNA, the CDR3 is TGTGCCAGCAGTGTAGGACAGTTCTACGAGCAGTACTTC. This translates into CASSVGQFYEQYF.